Listed below are T cell receptor beta chains from one sample, sequenced in a study of human T cells and chemical hapten exposure. TCRdb analysed the RACE reads with MiXCR anew, one entry per CDR3 protein. This sample has almost 35,000 distinct CDR3 sequences, with about 9.4% found just once. The sample consisted of whole blood, taken in connection with sensitization to the hapten diphenylcyclopropenone (DPC). These receptors came from a man aged 50 to 59 with alopecia areata. Some clones in this sample may be carry-over from other donors' samples. Each CDR3 is given with its conserved first and last residue. Fields, in order: V gene, D gene, clone size, J gene, CDR3 length, CDR3 protein, CDR3 DNA. The D gene is left open where the match is weak. Size values are once, few and many counts, or a class for expanded clones, and some rows have none.

v_gene: TRBV20-1; d_gene: -; abundance: many; j_gene: TRBJ2-5; len: 13; CDR3aa: CSATGGRQETQYF; CDR3nt: TGCAGTGCCACCGGGGGCAGACAAGAGACCCAGTACTTC
v_gene: TRBV28; d_gene: -; abundance: few; j_gene: TRBJ1-2; len: 10; CDR3aa: CATGSYGYTF; CDR3nt: TGTGCCACCGGAAGCTATGGCTACACCTTC
v_gene: TRBV20-1; d_gene: TRBD1; abundance: many; j_gene: TRBJ2-7; len: 13; CDR3aa: CSARDNRGREQYF; CDR3nt: TGCAGTGCTAGAGATAACAGGGGGCGCGAGCAGTACTTC
v_gene: TRBV9; d_gene: TRBD1; abundance: many; j_gene: TRBJ1-4; len: 14; CDR3aa: CASSPGQINEKLFF; CDR3nt: TGTGCCAGCAGCCCGGGACAGATTAATGAAAAACTGTTTTTT
v_gene: TRBV7-3; d_gene: -; abundance: many; j_gene: TRBJ2-3; len: 15; CDR3aa: CASSLGGAATDTQYF; CDR3nt: TGTGCCAGCAGCTTAGGGGGGGCCGCCACAGATACGCAGTATTTT
v_gene: TRBV28; d_gene: TRBD2; abundance: -; j_gene: TRBJ2-3; len: 14; CDR3aa: CASSLESGRNTQYF; CDR3nt: TGTGCCAGCAGTCTAGAAAGCGGGAGAAATACGCAGTATTTT
v_gene: TRBV5-1; d_gene: -; abundance: -; j_gene: TRBJ2-7; len: 13; CDR3aa: CASSSDGAYEQYF; CDR3nt: TGCGCCAGCAGCTCGGATGGGGCTTACGAGCAGTACTTC
v_gene: TRBV3-1; d_gene: TRBD1; abundance: -; j_gene: TRBJ1-3; len: 16; CDR3aa: CASSRPGTGAPGTIYF; CDR3nt: TGTGCCAGCAGCCGTCCTGGGACAGGGGCCCCGGGCACCATATATTTT
v_gene: TRBV29-1; d_gene: TRBD1; abundance: many; j_gene: TRBJ1-1; len: 13; CDR3aa: CSVEVDRDTEAFF; CDR3nt: TGCAGCGTTGAAGTTGACAGGGACACTGAAGCTTTCTTT
v_gene: TRBV28; d_gene: -; abundance: -; j_gene: TRBJ2-7; len: 12; CDR3aa: CASRLTGYEQYF; CDR3nt: TGTGCCAGCAGGTTAACAGGCTACGAGCAGTACTTC
v_gene: TRBV6-5; d_gene: TRBD2; abundance: once; j_gene: TRBJ2-1; len: 15; CDR3aa: CASRRTSGSYNEQFF; CDR3nt: TGTGCCAGCAGACGGACTAGCGGATCCTACAATGAGCAGTTCTTC
v_gene: TRBV7-2; d_gene: -; abundance: many; j_gene: TRBJ2-1; len: 14; CDR3aa: CASSLASGNDEQFF; CDR3nt: TGTGCCAGCAGCTTAGCTTCAGGGAATGACGAGCAGTTCTTC
v_gene: TRBV15; d_gene: TRBD1; abundance: many; j_gene: TRBJ1-2; len: 14; CDR3aa: CATSTPKGAWGYTF; CDR3nt: TGTGCCACCAGCACGCCCAAGGGGGCTTGGGGCTACACCTTC
v_gene: TRBV20-1; d_gene: -; abundance: many; j_gene: TRBJ2-1; len: 13; CDR3aa: CSARMGAYNEQFF; CDR3nt: TGCAGTGCTAGAATGGGAGCCTACAATGAGCAGTTCTTC
v_gene: TRBV6-2/TRBV6-3; d_gene: -; abundance: many; j_gene: TRBJ1-5; len: 13; CDR3aa: CASSRSGNQPQHF; CDR3nt: TGTGCCAGCAGTCGGTCCGGCAATCAGCCCCAGCATTTT
v_gene: TRBV7-8; d_gene: TRBD2; abundance: many; j_gene: TRBJ2-3; len: 16; CDR3aa: CASSLTTGTSSDTQYF; CDR3nt: TGTGCCAGCAGCTTAACTACCGGGACTAGCAGCGATACGCAGTATTTT
v_gene: TRBV11-1; d_gene: -; abundance: few; j_gene: TRBJ1-2; len: 15; CDR3aa: CASSLDGWAEYGYTF; CDR3nt: TGTGCCAGCAGCTTAGATGGATGGGCCGAGTATGGCTACACCTTC
v_gene: TRBV29-1; d_gene: TRBD1; abundance: many; j_gene: TRBJ2-1; len: 14; CDR3aa: CSVATGTGVNEQFF; CDR3nt: TGCAGCGTCGCAACCGGGACAGGGGTAAATGAGCAGTTCTTC
v_gene: TRBV7-9; d_gene: -; abundance: many; j_gene: TRBJ1-6; len: 20; CDR3aa: CASSGRRGGPLSSYNSPLHF; CDR3nt: TGTGCCAGCAGCGGCAGAAGGGGGGGCCCACTCAGCTCCTATAATTCACCCCTCCACTTT
v_gene: TRBV5-1; d_gene: TRBD1; abundance: many; j_gene: TRBJ2-3; len: 14; CDR3aa: CASSTDREVDTQYF; CDR3nt: TGCGCCAGCAGCACGGACAGGGAGGTCGATACGCAGTATTTT
v_gene: TRBV29-1; d_gene: TRBD1; abundance: many; j_gene: TRBJ1-1; len: 12; CDR3aa: CSVGTGDTEAFF; CDR3nt: TGCAGCGTGGGAACAGGGGACACTGAAGCTTTCTTT
v_gene: TRBV28; d_gene: -; abundance: many; j_gene: TRBJ1-2; len: 11; CDR3aa: CAMGGNYGYTF; CDR3nt: TGTGCCATGGGGGGTAACTATGGCTACACCTTC
v_gene: TRBV20-1; d_gene: -; abundance: many; j_gene: TRBJ1-3; len: 16; CDR3aa: CSARDWTGSSGNTIYF; CDR3nt: TGCAGTGCTAGAGATTGGACTGGAAGCTCTGGAAACACCATATATTTT
v_gene: TRBV29-1; d_gene: -; abundance: many; j_gene: TRBJ1-4; len: 13; CDR3aa: CSVAARAGEKLFF; CDR3nt: TGCAGCGTTGCCGCCAGGGCAGGTGAAAAACTGTTTTTT
v_gene: TRBV28; d_gene: -; abundance: few; j_gene: TRBJ1-1; len: 15; CDR3aa: CASSLATGGNTEAFF; CDR3nt: TGTGCCAGCAGTTTGGCGACTGGAGGGAACACTGAAGCTTTCTTT
v_gene: TRBV7-6; d_gene: -; abundance: many; j_gene: TRBJ2-1; len: 14; CDR3aa: CASSLQPSPNEQFF; CDR3nt: TGTGCCAGCAGCCTCCAACCTAGCCCCAATGAGCAGTTCTTC
v_gene: TRBV27; d_gene: TRBD1; abundance: -; j_gene: TRBJ2-7; len: 13; CDR3aa: CASIRQGTFVQYF; CDR3nt: TGTGCCAGCATTCGACAGGGGACTTTTGTACAGTACTTC
v_gene: TRBV29-1; d_gene: -; abundance: -; j_gene: TRBJ2-7; len: 14; CDR3aa: CSVVGGRKAYEQYF; CDR3nt: TGCAGCGTCGTTGGTGGCCGGAAAGCCTACGAGCAGTACTTC
v_gene: TRBV29-1; d_gene: -; abundance: many; j_gene: TRBJ2-7; len: 12; CDR3aa: CSVGRDSYEQYF; CDR3nt: TGCAGCGTTGGCAGGGACTCCTACGAGCAGTACTTC
v_gene: TRBV6-5; d_gene: -; abundance: many; j_gene: TRBJ1-6; len: 15; CDR3aa: CASRDSPGRNSPLHF; CDR3nt: TGTGCCAGCCGCGACTCCCCGGGACGGAATTCACCCCTCCACTTT
v_gene: TRBV6-4; d_gene: TRBD2; abundance: -; j_gene: TRBJ2-1; len: 15; CDR3aa: CASSVLAGGMNEQFF; CDR3nt: TGTGCCAGCAGTGTACTAGCGGGAGGAATGAATGAGCAGTTCTTC
v_gene: TRBV5-1; d_gene: TRBD2; abundance: many; j_gene: TRBJ2-1; len: 16; CDR3aa: CASSVPGLAGELRQFF; CDR3nt: TGCGCCAGCAGCGTCCCGGGACTAGCGGGAGAACTACGGCAGTTCTTC
v_gene: TRBV29-1; d_gene: TRBD1; abundance: many; j_gene: TRBJ2-7; len: 12; CDR3aa: CSVGDRMEGQYF; CDR3nt: TGCAGCGTTGGGGACAGGATGGAAGGGCAGTACTTC
v_gene: TRBV29-1; d_gene: TRBD2; abundance: many; j_gene: TRBJ2-3; len: 15; CDR3aa: CSVRGLAGRTDTQYF; CDR3nt: TGCAGCGTCCGGGGACTAGCGGGACGCACAGATACGCAGTATTTT
v_gene: TRBV5-4; d_gene: -; abundance: many; j_gene: TRBJ2-7; len: 14; CDR3aa: CASSPLGSLYEQYF; CDR3nt: TGTGCCAGCAGCCCTTTGGGGTCCCTCTACGAGCAGTACTTC
v_gene: TRBV10-2; d_gene: -; abundance: few; j_gene: TRBJ1-1; len: 12; CDR3aa: CASTTLNTEAFF; CDR3nt: TGCGCCAGCACGACACTTAACACTGAAGCTTTCTTT
v_gene: TRBV5-1; d_gene: -; abundance: many; j_gene: TRBJ1-4; len: 16; CDR3aa: CASSLSPFLRGEKLFF; CDR3nt: TGCGCCAGCAGCTTGTCCCCCTTCCTACGGGGTGAAAAACTGTTTTTT
v_gene: TRBV27; d_gene: TRBD2; abundance: many; j_gene: TRBJ2-1; len: 15; CDR3aa: CASRLSGSWGNEQFF; CDR3nt: TGTGCCAGCAGATTGAGCGGGAGTTGGGGCAATGAGCAGTTCTTC
v_gene: TRBV20-1; d_gene: TRBD2; abundance: many; j_gene: TRBJ2-3; len: 18; CDR3aa: CSATPGLAGGPNGDTQYF; CDR3nt: TGCAGTGCCACCCCGGGACTAGCGGGAGGGCCTAATGGAGATACGCAGTATTTT
v_gene: TRBV28; d_gene: TRBD2; abundance: -; j_gene: TRBJ2-7; len: 14; CDR3aa: CASSLGTTTYEQYF; CDR3nt: TGTGCCAGCAGTTTAGGGACTACCACCTACGAGCAGTACTTC
v_gene: TRBV18; d_gene: TRBD2; abundance: many; j_gene: TRBJ2-7; len: 14; CDR3aa: CASSRTSESNEQYF; CDR3nt: TGTGCCAGCTCCCGGACTAGCGAAAGCAACGAGCAGTACTTC
v_gene: TRBV11-2; d_gene: TRBD2; abundance: -; j_gene: TRBJ2-3; len: 16; CDR3aa: CASSLGLAGVGDTQYF; CDR3nt: TGTGCCAGCAGCTTAGGACTAGCGGGAGTTGGGGATACGCAGTATTTT